The 18 T cell receptor beta chains listed next were all sequenced from one sample in a study of T cells in Graves' hyperthyroidism and ophthalmopathy. TCR beta CDR3 regions were amplified from RNA. Researchers ran a first-round RT-PCR on the TCR CDR3 using the HTBI primer set. From the multiplex PCR reads, TCRdb called clonotypes with MiXCR, one entry per CDR3 protein. The sample lists more than 300,000 distinct CDR3 sequences, about 17% occurring once. The sample consisted of blood. These receptors all stem from a woman under 40 with Graves' hyperthyroidism that later progressed to Graves' ophthalmopathy.

This clonotype was detected only a few times. The rearrangement uses TRBV20-1 and TRBJ1-6; unclear D gene. In germline, CDR1 is DFQATT, CDR2 SNEGSKA (reference sequence). Trimming took off 0 bases at V and 7 bases at J, with 7 bases between the two ends. This CDR3 is 13 amino acids long. CDR3 coding DNA: TGCAGTGCTAGAGATCTGACAAATTCACCCCTCCACTTT. It is translated as CSARDLTNSPLHF.

This clonotype was observed at least ten times. The V gene is TRBV30, the J gene TRBJ1-4, with no clear D. Per the germline V gene, CDR1 is GTSNPN and CDR2 is SVGIG (reference sequence). Trimming removed 4 bases from V and 0 bases from J, with 9 bases in between. The CDR3 extends over 14 amino acids. The CDR3 protein is CAWNLFATNEKLFF. The DNA for the CDR3 is TGTGCCTGGAATCTTTTTGCAACTAATGAAAAACTGTTTTTT.

This clonotype was detected ten times or more. The chain links TRBV24-1 to TRBJ2-4; 7 nucleotides match TRBD2. Per germline, CDR1 KGHDR and CDR2 SFDVKD. The CDR3 sequence is 17 residues long. With V trimmed by 5 bases and J by 7 bases, 16 bases remained unmatched. The CDR3 is CATSGGRQTMGGNIQYF. Written as DNA, the CDR3 is TGTGCCACCAGTGGAGGGAGGCAGACCATGGGAGGGAACATTCAGTACTTC.

This clonotype was detected ten times or more. The chain joins TRBV11-2 to TRBJ2-4; possibly TRBD2 for D (5 bases). Germline values: CDR1 SGHAT, CDR2 FQNNGV. V dropped 1 base and J dropped 4 bases, with 17 bases sitting between them. This CDR3 is 17 amino acids long. Written as DNA, the CDR3 is TGTGCCAGCAGCTTAGGGCCCTACGGGGTGGGGAAAAACATTCAGTACTTC. This translates into CASSLGPYGVGKNIQYF. Supplemented by reference TRBV11-2 and TRBJ2-4, the full variable domain reads EAGVAQSPRYKIIEKRQSVAFWCNPISGHATLYWYQQILGQGPKLLIQFQNNGVVDDSQLPKDRFSAERLKGVDSTLKIQPAKLEDSAVYLCASSLGPYGVGKNIQYFGAGTRLSVL.

This chain connects TRBV6-5 to TRBJ2-5, with a weak D call TRBD2 (5 bases). The CDR3 is made up of 15 amino acids. Trimming took 0 bases from V and 4 from J, leaving 12 bases between them. The germline V gene encodes CDR1 MNHEY and CDR2 SVGAGI. This CDR3 is CASSYSLASRETQYF. In nucleotides, the CDR3 is TGTGCCAGCAGTTACTCTCTAGCTTCCCGAGAGACCCAGTACTTC.

In its sample, this clonotype was seen many times. The chain recombines TRBV10-3 with TRBJ2-7; TRBD2 matches at 10 bases. CDR1 and CDR2 from the germline V gene are ENHRY and SYGVKD. The CDR3 runs to 14 residues. After removal of 6 bases from V and 2 bases from J, the junction contained 4 bases not matched to a gene. CDR3 bases: TGTGCCATCAGGGTAGCGGGGGGCACCTACGAGCAGTACTTC. Its protein product is CAIRVAGGTYEQYF.

The gene calls are TRBV24-1 and TRBJ2-1; D might be TRBD1 or TRBD2, each matching 6 bases. This CDR3 has 12 residues. Germline V gene lookup returns CDR1 KGHDR and CDR2 SFDVKD. V was shortened by 5 bases and J by 8 bases, with 9 bases between the two germline ends. CDR3 bases: TGTGCCACCAGTGTTAGGGGGGATGAGCAGTTCTTC. This gives the protein CATSVRGDEQFF.

This clonotype has a count of ten or more. This rearrangement joins TRBV10-3 to TRBJ2-4; 11 bases map to TRBD2. The CDR3 totals 15 residues. Per germline, CDR1 ENHRY and CDR2 SYGVKD. The ends lost 4 bases at V and 8 bases at J; junction bases unmatched: 7. The chain's CDR3 is CAISAASGGIDIQYF. For the CDR3, the DNA is TGTGCCATCAGTGCTGCTAGCGGGGGGATCGACATTCAGTACTTC.

This clonotype was seen a few times. The chain employs TRBV20-1 and TRBJ1-2; D is uncertain. The germline V gene encodes CDR1 DFQATT and CDR2 SNEGSKA (reference sequence). Trimming took 0 bases from V and 3 from J, leaving 14 bases between them. This CDR3 comprises 15 residues. The CDR3 protein is CSARDRGTPYYGYTF. CDR3 bases: TGCAGTGCTAGAGATCGCGGCACTCCGTACTATGGCTACACCTTC.

This clonotype was seen repeatedly, ten times or more. The CDR3 region has the DNA TGTGCCAGCAGCCGTCCCGGGACAGGGAGCAACGAGCAGTACTTC. This translates into CASSRPGTGSNEQYF. This sequence joins TRBV27 and TRBJ2-7; 9 positions match TRBD1. This CDR3 comprises 15 residues. J lost 5 bases, V lost 6 bases, and 11 bases had no gene match. The V gene's germline CDR1 is MNHEY and CDR2 SMNVEV (reference sequence).

The V call is TRBV5-1, the J call TRBJ1-4; 8 bases line up with TRBD1. The germline V gene encodes CDR1 SGHRS and CDR2 YFSETQ. V was clipped by 0 bases and J by 6 bases; unmatched bases: 4. This CDR3 has 15 residues. The CDR3 bases are TGCGCCAGCAGCTTGGACACAGGGGGGGATGAAAAACTGTTTTTT. It codes for CASSLDTGGDEKLFF.

Regarding this clonotype: Because the CDR3 is missing its conserved closing phenylalanine or tryptophan, this is likely a read error. This rearrangement joins TRBV12-3 or TRBV12-4 to TRBJ2-5, with unresolved D. This CDR3 is 13 amino acids long. CDR3 in amino acids: CANSLSIEETQYL. CDR3 DNA: TGTGCCAACAGTCTCAGTATCGAAGAGACCCAGTACCTC.

This clonotype was seen repeatedly, ten times or more. The chain is built from TRBV13 and TRBJ2-3; a possible D gene is TRBD2 (5 bases). V was cut by 4 bases and J by 4 bases, with 12 bases left in between. This CDR3 is 14 amino acids long. Germline V gene sequence: CDR1 PRHDT, CDR2 FYEKMQ (reference sequence). The CDR3 loop is CASSWVAGADTQYF. CDR3 sequence (DNA): TGTGCCAGCAGCTGGGTTGCGGGTGCAGATACGCAGTATTTT.

This clonotype was seen ten or more times. The CDR3 here is CASSEAGTIANTGELFF. CDR3 bases: TGTGCCAGCAGTGAAGCTGGGACAATCGCGAACACCGGGGAGCTGTTTTTT. The genes are TRBV2 and TRBJ2-2; the D gene is possibly TRBD1 (6 bases). The CDR3 is 17 amino acids. Trimming took 0 bases from V and 0 from J, leaving 11 bases between them. The germline gives CDR1 SNHLY, CDR2 FYNNEI.

Concerning this clonotype: Being one base from a much bigger clone, this may be a read error. The V gene is TRBV20-1, the J gene TRBJ2-7, with D perhaps matching TRBD1 (6 bases). From germline, CDR1 is DFQATT and CDR2 SNEGSKA (reference sequence). The CDR3 has 13 amino acids. Trimming took 2 bases from V and 0 from J, leaving 8 bases between them. The CDR3 nucleotides are TGCAGTGCTAGAAACAGGGTCTCCTACGAGCAGTACTTC. It specifies CSARNRVSYEQYF.

V is TRBV2 and J is TRBJ1-2, with 7 bases matching TRBD1. CDR1 and CDR2 from the germline V gene are SNHLY and FYNNEI. There are 15 residues in the CDR3. The trim removed 1 base at V and 4 bases at J, leaving 6 bases unmatched. CDR3 amino acids: CASSEGTGLSYGYTF. Here the CDR3 DNA reads TGTGCCAGCAGTGAAGGGACAGGACTTTCCTATGGCTACACCTTC.

As concerns this clonotype: This may stem from a read error, because a much larger clone lies one nucleotide away. The chain uses TRBV12-3 or TRBV12-4 and TRBJ2-3; 8 nucleotides match TRBD2. The ends lost 3 bases at V and 1 base at J; junction bases unmatched: 12. The CDR3 is made up of 18 amino acids. CDR3 sequence reads: CASSFNSGKVVGTDTQYF. CDR3 DNA: TGTGCCAGCAGTTTCAATAGCGGGAAAGTCGTAGGCACAGATACGCAGTATTTT.

This clonotype was counted many times. The V and J genes are TRBV5-5 and TRBJ2-2, with a possible D match to TRBD1 (8 bases). Germline lookup yields CDR1 SGHKS and CDR2 YYEKEE (reference sequence). This CDR3 is 15 amino acids long. The V and J ends lost 1 base and 3 bases respectively, with 10 bases between them. The CDR3 here is CASSLTGGDTGELFF. The CDR3 region has the DNA TGTGCCAGCAGCTTGACAGGGGGGGACACCGGGGAGCTGTTTTTT. Using reference TRBV5-5 and TRBJ2-2 for the parts outside the CDR3, the full variable domain is DAGVTQSPTHLIKTRGQQVTLRCSPISGHKSVSWYQQVLGQGPQFIFQYYEKEERGRGNFPDRFSARQFPNYSSELNVNALLLGDSALYLCASSLTGGDTGELFFGEGSRLTVL.